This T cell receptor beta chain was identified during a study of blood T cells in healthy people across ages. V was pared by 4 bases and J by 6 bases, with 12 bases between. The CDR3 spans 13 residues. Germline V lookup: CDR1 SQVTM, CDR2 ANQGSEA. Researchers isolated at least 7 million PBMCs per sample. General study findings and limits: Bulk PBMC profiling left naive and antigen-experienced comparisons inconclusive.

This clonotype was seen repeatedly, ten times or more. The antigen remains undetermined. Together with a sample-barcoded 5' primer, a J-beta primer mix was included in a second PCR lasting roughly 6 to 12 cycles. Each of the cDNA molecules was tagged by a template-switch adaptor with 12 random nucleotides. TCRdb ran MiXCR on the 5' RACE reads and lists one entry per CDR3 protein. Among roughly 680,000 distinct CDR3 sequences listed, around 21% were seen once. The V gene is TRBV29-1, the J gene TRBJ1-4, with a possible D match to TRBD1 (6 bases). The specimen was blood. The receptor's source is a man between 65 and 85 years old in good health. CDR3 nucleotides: TGCAGCGTTGCTGCAGGGGCGGATGAAAAACTGTTTTTT. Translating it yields CSVAAGADEKLFF.